This record covers a single TCR beta chain. The method was immunoSEQ multiplex PCR; TCRdb's version includes in-frame clones alone and lacks a portion of them. The sample lists under 200,000 clones, around four fifths occurring once. This CDR3 has 14 amino acids. After removal of 6 bases from V and 7 bases from J, the junction contained 4 bases not matched to a gene. The germline gives CDR1 SNHLY, CDR2 FYNNEI. The sample belongs to a study of blood T cell repertoires in COVID-19. For the study at large: Sites in the United States, Italy and Spain provided acute and convalescent COVID-19 samples.

The gene calls are TRBV2 and TRBJ1-6; 9 bases agree with TRBD1. This sequence originates from a woman aged 50 to 60 who had recovered from COVID-19. Material for sequencing was PBMCs or T cells enriched from blood (not recorded which). The chain's CDR3 is CASSDRGWNSPLHF. The CDR3 bases are TGTGCCAGCAGCGACAGGGGGTGGAATTCACCCCTCCACTTT.